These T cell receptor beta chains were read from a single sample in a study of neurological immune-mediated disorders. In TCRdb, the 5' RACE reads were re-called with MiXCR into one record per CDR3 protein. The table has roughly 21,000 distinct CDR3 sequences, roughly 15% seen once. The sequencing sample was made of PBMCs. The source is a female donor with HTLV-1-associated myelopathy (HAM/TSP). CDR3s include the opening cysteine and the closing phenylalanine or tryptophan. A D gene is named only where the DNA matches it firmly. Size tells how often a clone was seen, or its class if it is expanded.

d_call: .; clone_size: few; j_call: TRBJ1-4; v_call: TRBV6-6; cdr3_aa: CASSYGGGNEKLFF; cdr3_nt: TGTGCCAGCAGTTATGGGGGGGGGAATGAAAAACTGTTTTTT
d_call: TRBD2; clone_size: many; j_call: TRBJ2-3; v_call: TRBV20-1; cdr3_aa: CSALPSGRVDTQYF; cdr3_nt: TGCAGTGCCTTACCTAGCGGGAGAGTAGATACGCAGTATTTT
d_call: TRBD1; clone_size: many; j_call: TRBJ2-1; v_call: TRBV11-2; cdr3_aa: CASSIGQGGREQFF; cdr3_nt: TGTGCCAGCAGTATAGGACAGGGGGGTCGTGAGCAGTTCTTC
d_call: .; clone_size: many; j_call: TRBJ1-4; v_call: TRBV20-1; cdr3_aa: CSAEGAGSQLFF; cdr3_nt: TGCAGTGCGGAAGGGGCGGGTTCGCAACTGTTTTTT
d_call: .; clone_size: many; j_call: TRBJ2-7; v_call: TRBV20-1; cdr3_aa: CSAGLHEQYF; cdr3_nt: TGCAGTGCCGGTCTCCACGAGCAGTACTTC
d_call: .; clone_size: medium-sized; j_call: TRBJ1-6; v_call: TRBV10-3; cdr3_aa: CAISEASYNSPLHF; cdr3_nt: TGTGCCATCAGTGAGGCCTCCTATAATTCACCCCTCCACTTT
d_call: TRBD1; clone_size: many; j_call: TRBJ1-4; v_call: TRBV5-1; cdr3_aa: CASSSTGQREKLFF; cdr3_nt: TGCGCCAGCTCCTCCACGGGACAGAGGGAAAAACTGTTTTTT
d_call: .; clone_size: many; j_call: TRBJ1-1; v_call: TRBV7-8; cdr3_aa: CASSLEGLNTEAFF; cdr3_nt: TGTGCCAGCAGCTTGGAGGGACTGAACACTGAAGCTTTCTTT
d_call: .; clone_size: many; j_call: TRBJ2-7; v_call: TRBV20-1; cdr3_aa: CSAITGTAGLYEQYF; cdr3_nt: TGCAGTGCTATCACCGGGACCGCGGGGTTGTACGAGCAGTACTTC
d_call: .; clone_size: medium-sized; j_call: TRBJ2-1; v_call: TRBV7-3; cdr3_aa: CASSAGEGGEQFF; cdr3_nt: TGTGCCAGCAGTGCGGGAGAGGGGGGTGAGCAGTTCTTC
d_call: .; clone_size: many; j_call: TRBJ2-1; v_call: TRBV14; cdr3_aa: CASSQVAGAYNEQFF; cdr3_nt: TGTGCCAGCAGCCAAGTTGCGGGGGCGTACAATGAGCAGTTCTTC
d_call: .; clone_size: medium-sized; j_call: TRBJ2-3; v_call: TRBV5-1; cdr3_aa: CASSLGGGMSTDTQYF; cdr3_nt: TGCGCCAGCAGCTTAGGAGGAGGGATGAGCACAGATACGCAGTATTTT
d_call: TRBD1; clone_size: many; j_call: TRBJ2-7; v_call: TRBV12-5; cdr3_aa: CASGLDRLSDEQYF; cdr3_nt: TGTGCTAGTGGTCTGGACAGGCTTTCGGACGAGCAGTACTTC
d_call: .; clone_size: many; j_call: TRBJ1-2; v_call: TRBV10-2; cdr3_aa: CASSEGVHYGYTF; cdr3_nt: TGCGCCAGCAGTGAAGGAGTTCACTATGGCTACACCTTC
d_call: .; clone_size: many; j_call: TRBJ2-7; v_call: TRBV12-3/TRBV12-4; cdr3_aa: CASSTTQGYYEQYF; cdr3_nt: TGTGCCAGCAGTACCACACAGGGATACTACGAGCAGTACTTC
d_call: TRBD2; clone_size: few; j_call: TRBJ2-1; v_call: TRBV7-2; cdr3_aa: CASSQVRGVISSYNEQFF; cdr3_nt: TGTGCCAGCAGCCAGGTGCGGGGGGTTATCAGCTCCTACAATGAGCAGTTCTTC
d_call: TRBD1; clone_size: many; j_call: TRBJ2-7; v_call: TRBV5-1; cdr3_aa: CASSLGTGFQYEQYF; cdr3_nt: TGCGCCAGCAGCCTAGGGACAGGGTTTCAATACGAGCAGTACTTC
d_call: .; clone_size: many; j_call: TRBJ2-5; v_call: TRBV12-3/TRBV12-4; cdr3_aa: CASRRQSETQYF; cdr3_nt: TGTGCCAGCAGAAGACAGTCAGAGACCCAGTACTTC
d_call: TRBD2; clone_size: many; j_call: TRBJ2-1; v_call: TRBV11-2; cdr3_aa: CASSLTSGSSEQFF; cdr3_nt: TGTGCCAGCAGCCTGACTAGCGGGAGTAGTGAGCAGTTCTTC
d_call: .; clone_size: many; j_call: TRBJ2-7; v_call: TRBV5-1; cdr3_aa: CASSLEQGWDEQYF; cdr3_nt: TGCGCCAGCAGCTTGGAACAGGGCTGGGACGAGCAGTACTTC
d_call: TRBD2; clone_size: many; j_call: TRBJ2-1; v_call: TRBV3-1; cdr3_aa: CASSPVTSGEQFF; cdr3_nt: TGTGCCAGCAGCCCCGTGACTAGCGGAGAGCAGTTCTTC
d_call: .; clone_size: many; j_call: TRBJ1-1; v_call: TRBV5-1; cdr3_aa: CASSLGASGGANTEAFF; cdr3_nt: TGCGCCAGCAGCTTAGGGGCGAGTGGGGGGGCGAACACTGAAGCTTTCTTT